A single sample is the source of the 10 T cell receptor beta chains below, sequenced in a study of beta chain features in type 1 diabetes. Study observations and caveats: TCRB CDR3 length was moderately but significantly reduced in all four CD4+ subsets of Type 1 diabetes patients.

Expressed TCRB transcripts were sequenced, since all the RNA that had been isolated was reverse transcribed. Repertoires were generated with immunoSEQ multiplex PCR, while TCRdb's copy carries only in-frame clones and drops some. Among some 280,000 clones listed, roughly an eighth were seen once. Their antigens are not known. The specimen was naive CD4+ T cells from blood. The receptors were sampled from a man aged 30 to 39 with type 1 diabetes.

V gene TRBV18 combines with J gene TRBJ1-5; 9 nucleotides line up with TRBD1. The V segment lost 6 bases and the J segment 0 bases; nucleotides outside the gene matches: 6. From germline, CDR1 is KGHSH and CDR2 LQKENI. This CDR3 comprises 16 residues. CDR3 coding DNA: TGTGCCAGCTCTCTCGACAGGGGGTATAGCAATCAGCCCCAGCATTTT. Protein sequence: CASSLDRGYSNQPQHF.

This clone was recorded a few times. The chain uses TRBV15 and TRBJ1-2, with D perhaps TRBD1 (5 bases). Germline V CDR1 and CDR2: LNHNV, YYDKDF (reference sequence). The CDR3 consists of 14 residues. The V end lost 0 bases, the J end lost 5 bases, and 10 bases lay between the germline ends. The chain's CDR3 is CATSRDRTSYGYTF. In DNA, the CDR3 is TGTGCCACCAGCAGAGATAGGACATCTTATGGCTACACCTTC.

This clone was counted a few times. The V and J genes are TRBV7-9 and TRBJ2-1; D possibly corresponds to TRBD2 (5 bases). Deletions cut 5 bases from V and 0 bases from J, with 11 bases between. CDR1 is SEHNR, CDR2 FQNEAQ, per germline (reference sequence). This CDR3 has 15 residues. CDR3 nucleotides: TGTGCCAGCAGCGAGCGGAGCCCCTCCTACAATGAGCAGTTCTTC. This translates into CASSERSPSYNEQFF.

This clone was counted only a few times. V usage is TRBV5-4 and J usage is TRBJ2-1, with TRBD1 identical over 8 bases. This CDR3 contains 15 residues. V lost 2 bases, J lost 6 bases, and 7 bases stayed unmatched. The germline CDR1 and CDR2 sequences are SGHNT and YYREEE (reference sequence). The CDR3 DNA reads TGTGCCAGCAGCTTCTGGGACAGGTCAGTCAATGAGCAGTTCTTC. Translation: CASSFWDRSVNEQFF.

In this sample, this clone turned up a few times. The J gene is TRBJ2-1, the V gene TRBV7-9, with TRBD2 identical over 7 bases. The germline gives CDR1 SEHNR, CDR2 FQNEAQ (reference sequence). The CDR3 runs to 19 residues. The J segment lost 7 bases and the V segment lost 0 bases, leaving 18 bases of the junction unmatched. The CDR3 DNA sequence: TGTGCCAGCAGCTTAGCGGGCAGGGTAGCGGGCCTTAAGGAGAATGAGCAGTTCTTC. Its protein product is CASSLAGRVAGLKENEQFF.

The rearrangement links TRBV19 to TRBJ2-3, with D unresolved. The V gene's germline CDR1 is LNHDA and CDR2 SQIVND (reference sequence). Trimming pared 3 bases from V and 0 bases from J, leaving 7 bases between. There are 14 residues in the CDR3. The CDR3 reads CASSMPVSTDTQYF. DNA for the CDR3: TGTGCCAGTAGTATGCCGGTCAGCACAGATACGCAGTATTTT.

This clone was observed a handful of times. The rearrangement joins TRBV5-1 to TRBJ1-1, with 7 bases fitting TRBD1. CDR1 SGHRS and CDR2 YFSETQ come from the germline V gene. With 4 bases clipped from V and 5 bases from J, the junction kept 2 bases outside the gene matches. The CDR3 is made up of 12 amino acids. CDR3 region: CASSPTGTEAFF. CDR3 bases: TGCGCCAGCAGCCCGACAGGGACTGAAGCTTTCTTT.

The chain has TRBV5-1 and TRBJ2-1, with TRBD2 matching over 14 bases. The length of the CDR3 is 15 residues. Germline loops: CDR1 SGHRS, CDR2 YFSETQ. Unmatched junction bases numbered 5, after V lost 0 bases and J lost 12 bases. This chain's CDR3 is CASSLEGTSGSWQFF. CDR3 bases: TGCGCCAGCAGCTTGGAGGGGACTAGCGGGAGTTGGCAGTTCTTC.

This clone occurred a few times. This CDR3 is CASKGLAGGRETQYF. CDR3 nucleotide sequence: TGTGCCAGCAAAGGACTAGCGGGAGGAAGAGAGACCCAGTACTTC. The chain carries TRBV27 and TRBJ2-5; the match to TRBD2 covers 14 bases. V shed 7 bases, J shed 4 bases, and the junction held 5 bases outside the gene matches. The CDR3 covers 15 residues. Germline CDR1 is MNHEY and CDR2 is SMNVEV (reference sequence).

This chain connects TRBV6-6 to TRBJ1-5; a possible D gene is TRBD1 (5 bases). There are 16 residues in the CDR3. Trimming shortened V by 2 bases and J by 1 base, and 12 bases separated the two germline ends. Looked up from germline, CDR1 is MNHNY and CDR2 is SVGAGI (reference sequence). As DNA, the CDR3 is TGTGCCAGCAGTTACCTGGGGCCGCGAAGCAATCAGCCCCAGCATTTT. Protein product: CASSYLGPRSNQPQHF.